The clone carrying this T cell receptor (beta chain) was recorded many times. Its target is unknown. V lost 1 base, J lost 0 bases, and 15 bases lay in between. CDR1 is SEHNR and CDR2 is FQNEAQ in the germline V gene (reference sequence). CDR3 length equals 17 residues. TCR beta VDJ and CDR3 profiles were obtained from a genomic DNA template. In TCRdb, the reads were re-called with MiXCR into one record per CDR3 protein. The data contain 200,000 to 250,000 distinct CDR3 sequences, roughly 55% of them singletons. The sample belongs to a study of CD8+CD57+ T cells in acquired aplastic anemia. Study summary: CD4+ reads averaged around 10 million in healthy donors. Whole-study results and caveats: In common between the patients and the controls were around 30 CD8+ CDR3 sequences.

This sequence was found in a human donor in good health. The sequencing input was sorted CD4+, CD8+, or CD8+CD57+ T cells (not recorded which) from PBMCs. The gene calls are TRBV7-9 and TRBJ1-1, with D unclear. For the CDR3, the DNA is TGTGCCAGCAGCTTAGATTTGAACCCTTCGGTGAACACTGAAGCTTTCTTT. Translating gives CASSLDLNPSVNTEAFF. The variable domain in full, with the rest retrieved from reference TRBV7-9 and TRBJ1-1, is DTGVSQNPRHKITKRGQNVTFRCDPISEHNRLYWYRQTLGQGPEFLTYFQNEAQLEKSRLLSDRFSAERPKGSFSTLEIQRTEQGDSAMYLCASSLDLNPSVNTEAFFGQGTRLTVV.